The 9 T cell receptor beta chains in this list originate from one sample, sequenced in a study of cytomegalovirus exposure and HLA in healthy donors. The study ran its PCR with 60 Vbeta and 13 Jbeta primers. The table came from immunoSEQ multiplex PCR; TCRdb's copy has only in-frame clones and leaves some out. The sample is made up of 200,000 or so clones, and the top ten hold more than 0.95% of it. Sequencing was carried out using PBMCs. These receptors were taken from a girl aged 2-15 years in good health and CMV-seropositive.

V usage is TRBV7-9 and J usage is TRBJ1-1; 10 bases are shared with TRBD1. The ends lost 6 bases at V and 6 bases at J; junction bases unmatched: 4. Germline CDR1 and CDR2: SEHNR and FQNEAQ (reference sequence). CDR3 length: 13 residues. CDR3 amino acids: CASSWDRGSEAFF. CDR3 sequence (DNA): TGTGCCAGCAGTTGGGACAGGGGATCTGAAGCTTTCTTT.

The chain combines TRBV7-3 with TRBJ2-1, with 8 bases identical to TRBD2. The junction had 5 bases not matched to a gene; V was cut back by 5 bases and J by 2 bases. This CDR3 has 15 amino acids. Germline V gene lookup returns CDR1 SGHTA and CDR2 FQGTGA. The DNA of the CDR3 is TGTGCCAGCAGCCTACTAGCGGTACCCTACAATGAGCAGTTCTTC. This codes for CASSLLAVPYNEQFF.

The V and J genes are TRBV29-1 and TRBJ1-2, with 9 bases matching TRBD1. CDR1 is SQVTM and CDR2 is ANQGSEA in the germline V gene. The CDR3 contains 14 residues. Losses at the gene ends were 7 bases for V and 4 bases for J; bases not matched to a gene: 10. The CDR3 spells CSAEPGTGPYGYTF. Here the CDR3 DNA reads TGCAGCGCCGAACCCGGGACAGGGCCCTATGGCTACACCTTC.

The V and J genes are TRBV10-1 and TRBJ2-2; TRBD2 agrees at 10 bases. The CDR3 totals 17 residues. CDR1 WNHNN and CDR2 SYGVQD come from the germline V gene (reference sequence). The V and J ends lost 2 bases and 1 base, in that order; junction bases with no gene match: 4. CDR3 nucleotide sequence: TGCGCCAGCAGTGAGGCTAGCGGGAGCAAGAACACCGGGGAGCTGTTTTTT. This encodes CASSEASGSKNTGELFF.

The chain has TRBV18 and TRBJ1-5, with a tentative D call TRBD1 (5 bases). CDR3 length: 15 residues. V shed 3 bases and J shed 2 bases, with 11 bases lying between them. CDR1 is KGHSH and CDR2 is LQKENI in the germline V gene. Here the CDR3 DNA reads TGTGCCAGCTCACCTCTCGGGGGGGGCAATCAGCCCCAGCATTTT. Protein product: CASSPLGGGNQPQHF. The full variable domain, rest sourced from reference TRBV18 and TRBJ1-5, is NAGVMQNPRHLVRRRGQEARLRCSPMKGHSHVYWYRQLPEEGLKFMVYLQKENIIDESGMPKERFSAEFPKEGPSILRIQQVVRGDSAAYFCASSPLGGGNQPQHFGDGTRLSIL.

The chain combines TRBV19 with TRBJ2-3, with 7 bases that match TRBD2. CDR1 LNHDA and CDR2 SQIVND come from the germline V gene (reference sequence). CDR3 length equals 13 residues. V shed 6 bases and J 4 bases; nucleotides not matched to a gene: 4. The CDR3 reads CASRGGSADTQYF. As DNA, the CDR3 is TGTGCCAGTAGGGGCGGGAGCGCAGATACGCAGTATTTT.

As DNA, the CDR3 is TGTGCCAGTAGTATTCCCGGGAAACCTTACGAGCAGTACTTC. Translating it yields CASSIPGKPYEQYF. This rearrangement joins TRBV19 to TRBJ2-7; tentative D call: TRBD2 (5 bases). V shed 3 bases and J shed 4 bases, with 13 bases lying between them. CDR3 length equals 14 residues. Germline loops: CDR1 LNHDA, CDR2 SQIVND (reference sequence).

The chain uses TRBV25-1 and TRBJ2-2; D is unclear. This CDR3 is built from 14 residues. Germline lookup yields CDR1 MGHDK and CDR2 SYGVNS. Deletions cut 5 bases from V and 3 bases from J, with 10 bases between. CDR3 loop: CASSPLLHTGELFF. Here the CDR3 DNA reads TGTGCCAGCAGTCCCCTACTCCACACCGGGGAGCTGTTTTTT.

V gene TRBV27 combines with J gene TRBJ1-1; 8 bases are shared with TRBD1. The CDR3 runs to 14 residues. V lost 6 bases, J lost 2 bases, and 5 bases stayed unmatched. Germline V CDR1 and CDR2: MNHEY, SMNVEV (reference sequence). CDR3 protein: CASSRDRPNTEAFF. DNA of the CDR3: TGTGCCAGCAGCCGGGACAGGCCTAACACTGAAGCTTTCTTT.